This T cell receptor beta chain originates from a study of CD8+CD57+ T cells in acquired aplastic anemia. Across the whole study: DNA recovered from sorted CD4+ and CD8+ cells had a mean of about 3.5 ug.

Sequencing was done on patients that had shown CD8+CD57+ cell expansion by flow cytometry. All participating patients were living with severe acquired aplastic anemia. By the time of blood sampling, patients had still received no therapy. In regard to this clonotype: Its target is not known.

It was genomic DNA that served as the template for profiling TCR beta VDJ and CDR3. TCRdb re-called the reads through MiXCR, storing one row per CDR3 protein. In the table there are about 160,000 distinct CDR3 sequences, about 50% of which are singletons. The CDR3 is 15 residues long. The ends lost 4 bases at V and 9 bases at J; junction bases unmatched: 6. CDR1 and CDR2 from the germline V gene are MNHNS and SASEGT. General study findings and limits: In common between the patients and the controls were around 30 CD8+ CDR3 sequences.

The rearrangement links TRBV6-1 to TRBJ2-1; 13 positions match TRBD2. Specimen: sorted CD4+, CD8+, or CD8+CD57+ T cells (not recorded which) from PBMCs. This sequence was found in a human donor with aplastic anemia. CDR3 sequence (DNA): TGTGCCAGCAGTGGACTAGCGGGGGGTGGCAGTGAGCAGTTCTTC. Its translation is CASSGLAGGGSEQFF.